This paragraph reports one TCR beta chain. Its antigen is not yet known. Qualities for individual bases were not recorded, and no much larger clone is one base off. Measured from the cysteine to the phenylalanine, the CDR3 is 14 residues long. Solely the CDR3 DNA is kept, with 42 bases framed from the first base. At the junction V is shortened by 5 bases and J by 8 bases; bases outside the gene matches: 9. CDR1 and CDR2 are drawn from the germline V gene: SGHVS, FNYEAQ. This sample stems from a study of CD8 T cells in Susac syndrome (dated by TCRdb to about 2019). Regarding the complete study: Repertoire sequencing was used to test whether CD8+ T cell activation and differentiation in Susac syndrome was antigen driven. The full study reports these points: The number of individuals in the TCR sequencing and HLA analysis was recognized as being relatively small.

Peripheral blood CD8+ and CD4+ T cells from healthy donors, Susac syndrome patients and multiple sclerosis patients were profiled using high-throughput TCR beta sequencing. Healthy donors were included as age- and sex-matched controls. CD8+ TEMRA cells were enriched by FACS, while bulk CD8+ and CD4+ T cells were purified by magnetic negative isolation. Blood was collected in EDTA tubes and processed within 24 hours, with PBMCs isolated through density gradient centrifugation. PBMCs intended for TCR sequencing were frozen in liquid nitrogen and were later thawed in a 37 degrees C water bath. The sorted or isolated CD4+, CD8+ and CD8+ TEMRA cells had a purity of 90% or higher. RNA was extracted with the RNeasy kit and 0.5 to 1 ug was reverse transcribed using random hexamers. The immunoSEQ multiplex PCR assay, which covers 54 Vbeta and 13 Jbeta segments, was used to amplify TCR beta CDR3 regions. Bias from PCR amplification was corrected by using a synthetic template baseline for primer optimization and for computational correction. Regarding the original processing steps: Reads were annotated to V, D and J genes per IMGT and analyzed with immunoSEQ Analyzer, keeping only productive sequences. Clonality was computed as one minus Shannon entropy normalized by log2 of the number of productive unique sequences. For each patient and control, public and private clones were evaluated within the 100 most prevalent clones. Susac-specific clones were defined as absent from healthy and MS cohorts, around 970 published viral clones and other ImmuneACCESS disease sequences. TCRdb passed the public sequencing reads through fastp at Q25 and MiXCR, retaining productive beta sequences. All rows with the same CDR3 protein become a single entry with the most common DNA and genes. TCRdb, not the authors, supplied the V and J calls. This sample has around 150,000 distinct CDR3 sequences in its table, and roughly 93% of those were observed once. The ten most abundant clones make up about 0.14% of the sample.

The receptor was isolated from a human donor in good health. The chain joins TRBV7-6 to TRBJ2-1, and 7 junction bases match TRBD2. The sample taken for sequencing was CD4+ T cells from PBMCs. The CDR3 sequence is CASSQSLTSDEQFF. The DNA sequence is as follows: TGTGCCAGCAGCCAATCCCTTACTAGCGATGAGCAGTTCTTC.